This T cell receptor beta chain was sequenced during a study of T cell changes during pregnancy in multiple sclerosis (dated by TCRdb to about 2019). Broadly, across the study: Changes in the T cell repertoire over the course of pregnancy were examined in this study in women with multiple sclerosis.

Libraries came from the immunoSEQ multiplex PCR assay. TCRdb obtained this table from immuneACCESS and retained in-frame rearrangements with V and J assigned. These tables miss some clones; where compared with another copy, unresolved V genes account for less than half of the shortfall, and the remainder is unexplained. This sample comprises more than 55,000 clones, approximately 90% of them detected only once. 1.4% of the sample is held by the ten biggest clonotypes. Taken from the germline V gene (reference sequence), the CDR1 and CDR2 loops are MNHEY and SMNVEV. From cysteine to phenylalanine, the CDR3 is 14 amino acids long. Only the CDR3 part of the read is kept: 42 bases, read in frame from the first base. V is trimmed back by 10 bases and J by 5 bases, and the junction contains 12 bases that no gene match accounts for. Comments on this clone: The antigen it binds to is not known. No per-base quality is available; no much larger clone lies one base away.

This material consisted of peripheral blood, taken in the second trimester of pregnancy. Rearrangement joined TRBV27 to TRBJ2-7; the central 9 bases match TRBD1. The origin of this receptor is a female donor with multiple sclerosis, enrolled in a pregnancy study. The nucleotides read TGTGCCACGAGGGGGACAGGGAGACCAGACGAGCAGTACTTC. It encodes CATRGTGRPDEQYF.